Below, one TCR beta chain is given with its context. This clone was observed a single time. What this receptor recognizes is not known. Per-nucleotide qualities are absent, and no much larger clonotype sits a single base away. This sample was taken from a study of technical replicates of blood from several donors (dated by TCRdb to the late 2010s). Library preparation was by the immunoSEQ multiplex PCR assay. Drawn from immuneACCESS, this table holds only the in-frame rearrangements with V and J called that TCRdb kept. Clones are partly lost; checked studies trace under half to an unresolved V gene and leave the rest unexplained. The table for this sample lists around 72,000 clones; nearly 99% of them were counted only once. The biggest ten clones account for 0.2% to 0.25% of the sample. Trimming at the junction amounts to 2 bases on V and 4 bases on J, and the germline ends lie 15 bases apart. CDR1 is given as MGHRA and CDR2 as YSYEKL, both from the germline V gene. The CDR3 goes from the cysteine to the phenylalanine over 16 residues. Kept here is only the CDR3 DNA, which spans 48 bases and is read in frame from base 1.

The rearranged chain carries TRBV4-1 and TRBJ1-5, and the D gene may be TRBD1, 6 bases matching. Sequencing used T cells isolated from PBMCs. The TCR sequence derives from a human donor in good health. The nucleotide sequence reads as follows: TGCGCCAGCAGCCAAATCCGGGACACCCGAAATCAGCCCCAGCATTTT. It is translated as CASSQIRDTRNQPQHF.